The 21 T cell receptor beta chains given below trace back to one sample, sequenced in a study of control samples from healthy donors and cancer patients. TCRdb's table, derived via immunoSEQ multiplex PCR, lists solely in-frame clones and lacks some. The table records around 130,000 clones, just over 90% of them present only once. The sample consisted of PBMCs. These TCRs come from a man aged 45-60 years with head and neck cancer.

The chain carries TRBV27 and TRBJ1-6; D is perhaps TRBD1 (6 bases). V was cut by 3 bases and J by 7 bases, with 7 bases left in between. CDR1 MNHEY and CDR2 SMNVEV come from the germline V gene (reference sequence). This CDR3 is 13 amino acids long. Here the CDR3 reads CASSFTGNSPLHF. The CDR3 DNA is TGTGCCAGCAGTTTTACAGGGAATTCACCCCTCCACTTT.

The chain recombines TRBV7-8 with TRBJ2-7; the match to TRBD1 covers 10 bases. Looked up from germline, CDR1 is SGHVS and CDR2 is FQNEAQ. The J segment lost 4 bases and the V segment lost 3 bases, leaving 3 bases of the junction unmatched. The CDR3 has 14 amino acids. The CDR3 region is CASSLDRGYYEQYF. Here the CDR3 DNA reads TGTGCCAGCAGCTTGGACAGGGGGTATTACGAGCAGTACTTC.

This clone was detected only once. The V gene is TRBV4-2, the J gene TRBJ2-2; maybe TRBD2 (6 bases). Trimming removed 4 bases from V and 4 bases from J, with 19 bases in between. The CDR3 consists of 17 residues. The V gene's germline CDR1 is LGHNA and CDR2 YNFKEQ. In DNA, the CDR3 is TGTGCCAGCAGCCGTACGGGGGTGGGCCTTACCACCGGGGAGCTGTTTTTT. Amino acids: CASSRTGVGLTTGELFF.

A single count supports this clone. V usage is TRBV7-9 and J usage is TRBJ1-5; 7 positions agree with TRBD1. The germline gives CDR1 SEHNR, CDR2 FQNEAQ (reference sequence). CDR3 length equals 17 residues. With V trimmed by 5 bases and J by 0 bases, 10 bases remained unmatched. For the CDR3, the DNA is TGTGCCAGCAGCGACGGGACAGAAAATTATAGCAATCAGCCCCAGCATTTT. Translating it yields CASSDGTENYSNQPQHF.

The chain carries TRBV28 and TRBJ2-1; D gene uncertain. Trimming took 0 bases from V and 2 from J, leaving 17 bases between them. The CDR3 is made up of 18 amino acids. Germline CDR1 and CDR2: MDHEN and SYDVKM. In nucleotides, the CDR3 is TGTGCCAGCAGTTTATGGCCCGAGAGGCGCGCGACCTACAATGAGCAGTTCTTC. Its protein product is CASSLWPERRATYNEQFF. The variable domain in full, completed from reference TRBV28 and TRBJ2-1, reads DVKVTQSSRYLVKRTGEKVFLECVQDMDHENMFWYRQDPGLGLRLIYFSYDVKMKEKGDIPEGYSVSREKKERFSLILESASTNQTSMYLCASSLWPERRATYNEQFFGPGTRLTVL.

The J gene is TRBJ2-3, the V gene TRBV24-1, with TRBD1 identical over 7 bases. The trim removed 2 bases at V and 6 bases at J, leaving 16 bases unmatched. The CDR3 runs to 18 residues. CDR1 is KGHDR and CDR2 is SFDVKD in the germline V gene. As DNA, the CDR3 is TGTGCCACCAGTGATTCTAGAACAGGGGCAGGATGGGGGGATACGCAGTATTTT. As protein: CATSDSRTGAGWGDTQYF.

The chain uses TRBV19 and TRBJ1-1, with D possibly matching TRBD1 (5 bases). Trimming took off 7 bases at V and 3 bases at J, with 12 bases between the two ends. Germline values: CDR1 LNHDA, CDR2 SQIVND (reference sequence). This CDR3 spans 13 amino acids. CDR3 DNA: TGTGCCAGTATCGGGGACGCGTACACTGAAGCTTTCTTT. It specifies CASIGDAYTEAFF.

The V call is TRBV5-4, the J call TRBJ2-7; 10 bases fit TRBD1. This CDR3 has 13 residues. J was trimmed by 6 bases and V by 4 bases; bases with no gene match: 4. Germline-derived CDR1 and CDR2 are SGHNT and YYREEE (reference sequence). Here the CDR3 reads CASSRDRGSEQYF. CDR3 DNA: TGTGCCAGCAGCCGGGACAGGGGTTCCGAGCAGTACTTC.

The DNA for the CDR3 is TGTGCCAGCTCACCCCCGGTGGGCTCCTACGAGCAGTACTTC. Residues: CASSPPVGSYEQYF. The chain couples TRBV18 to TRBJ2-7; unclear D gene. Germline V gene sequence: CDR1 KGHSH, CDR2 LQKENI. CDR3 length equals 14 residues. With 3 bases removed from V and 0 bases from J, the gap between germline ends came to 9 bases.

Comments on this clone: One junction end disagrees with the germline gene, perhaps due to a read error. The chain joins TRBV15 to TRBJ2-3; TRBD2 matches 12 bases. This CDR3 contains 13 residues. Per the germline V gene, CDR1 is LNHNV and CDR2 is YYDKDF (reference sequence). CDR3 region: CATSRQLAGGARF. The CDR3 bases are TGTGCCACCAGCAGACAACTAGCGGGGGGCGCACGATTT. The variable domain in full, completed from reference TRBV15 and TRBJ2-3, reads DAMVIQNPRYQVTQFGKPVTLSCSQTLNHNVMYWYQQKSSQAPKLLFHYYDKDFNNEADTPDNFQSRRPNTSFCFLDIRSPGLGDTAMYLCATSRQLAGGARFGPGTRLTVL.

The rearrangement joins TRBV18 to TRBJ1-2, with TRBD1 matching over 7 bases. This CDR3 is 13 amino acids long. V was pared by 5 bases and J by 7 bases, with 7 bases of the junction left unmatched. The germline V gene encodes CDR1 KGHSH and CDR2 LQKENI. DNA for the CDR3: TGTGCCAGCTCAAACCGGGACAGAGGTGGCTACACCTTC. As protein: CASSNRDRGGYTF. Using reference TRBV18 and TRBJ1-2 for the parts outside the CDR3, the full variable domain is NAGVMQNPRHLVRRRGQEARLRCSPMKGHSHVYWYRQLPEEGLKFMVYLQKENIIDESGMPKERFSAEFPKEGPSILRIQQVVRGDSAAYFCASSNRDRGGYTFGSGTRLTVV.

The rearrangement links TRBV7-3 to TRBJ2-3; D gene uncertain. CDR1 SGHTA and CDR2 FQGTGA come from the germline V gene. There are 12 residues in the CDR3. Trimming took 5 bases from V and 10 from J, leaving 13 bases between them. The CDR3 DNA is TGTGCCAGCAGCCGGTCGGCAGGCCCGCAGTATTTT. This translates into CASSRSAGPQYF. Combining the CDR3 with reference TRBV7-3 and TRBJ2-3 gives the whole variable domain GAGVSQTPSNKVTEKGKYVELRCDPISGHTALYWYRQSLGQGPEFLIYFQGTGAADDSGLPNDRFFAVRPEGSVSTLKIQRTERGDSAVYLCASSRSAGPQYFGPGTRLTVL.

The sample holds a few counts of this clone. The gene calls are TRBV11-3 and TRBJ1-1; the D gene is possibly TRBD1 (6 bases). V was cut by 5 bases and J by 3 bases, with 22 bases left in between. This CDR3 is built from 17 residues. Germline CDR1 reads SGHNT; CDR2 reads YENEEA. CDR3 in amino acids: CASSHGTFRTVDTEAFF. The CDR3, as DNA: TGTGCCAGCAGCCACGGAACTTTCCGGACAGTGGACACTGAAGCTTTCTTT. The complete variable domain, with remaining parts taken from reference TRBV11-3 and TRBJ1-1, reads EAGVVQSPRYKIIEKKQPVAFWCNPISGHNTLYWYLQNLGQGPELLIRYENEEAVDDSQLPKDRFSAERLKGVDSTLKIQPAELGDSAVYLCASSHGTFRTVDTEAFFGQGTRLTVV.

Concerning this clone itself: Other DNA sequences from this sample encode an identical CDR3 as well. The V and J genes are TRBV7-2 and TRBJ2-1; D is perhaps TRBD1 (5 bases). CDR3 length: 15 residues. CDR1 and CDR2 from the germline V gene are SGHTA and FQGNSA. V was cut by 2 bases and J by 3 bases, with 11 bases left in between. CDR3 region: CASSLTGLDYNEQFF. DNA for the CDR3: TGTGCCAGCAGCTTAACAGGCCTCGACTACAATGAGCAGTTCTTC. The variable domain in full, completed from reference TRBV7-2 and TRBJ2-1, reads GAGVSQSPSNKVTEKGKDVELRCDPISGHTALYWYRQSLGQGLEFLIYFQGNSAPDKSGLPSDRFSAERTGGSVSTLTIQRTQQEDSAVYLCASSLTGLDYNEQFFGPGTRLTVL.

This rearrangement joins TRBV6-6 to TRBJ2-3; no clear D. Looked up from germline, CDR1 is MNHNY and CDR2 is SVGAGI (reference sequence). This CDR3 has 14 amino acids. The V gene lost 5 bases and the J gene lost 2 bases, with 11 bases spanning the gap. The CDR3 DNA follows: TGTGCCAGCAGTGGGCAGTTCCTCACAGATACGCAGTATTTT. It is translated as CASSGQFLTDTQYF.

This CDR3 is CASSYSGGGFYNSPLHF. The CDR3 nucleotides read TGTGCCAGCAGTTACTCGGGCGGCGGATTTTATAATTCACCCCTCCACTTT. This chain joins TRBV6-2 or TRBV6-3 and TRBJ1-6; D not certain. Germline V CDR1 and CDR2: MNHEY, SVGEGT. This CDR3 has 17 residues. The germline V and J ends were trimmed by 0 bases and 4 bases, with 13 bases remaining between them.

V gene TRBV12-3 or TRBV12-4 combines with J gene TRBJ2-3; D gene uncertain. CDR3 length: 12 residues. V lost 4 bases to trimming and J lost 4 bases, with 6 bases between them. CDR3 sequence: CASSYSPDTQYF. In DNA, the CDR3 is TGTGCCAGCAGTTATAGTCCAGATACGCAGTATTTT.

The chain carries TRBV5-4 and TRBJ2-6, with TRBD1 matching 9 bases. Germline-derived CDR1 and CDR2 are SGHNT and YYREEE (reference sequence). V lost 1 base and J lost 0; bases outside the gene matches: 2. The CDR3 sequence is 17 residues long. The CDR3, as DNA: TGTGCCAGCAGCTTGAGGGGACAGGGCTCTGGGGCCAACGTCCTGACTTTC. It codes for CASSLRGQGSGANVLTF.

The chain recombines TRBV6-2 or TRBV6-3 with TRBJ1-1; D unresolved. The CDR3 runs 14 residues. V shed 0 bases and J shed 3 bases, with 8 bases lying between them. Germline loops: CDR1 MNHEY, CDR2 SVGEGT. The CDR3 DNA reads TGTGCCAGCAGTTACTCCACCGCGGACACTGAAGCTTTCTTT. This sequence encodes CASSYSTADTEAFF.

The V and J genes are TRBV15 and TRBJ2-7, with D hard to call. Between the trimmed V and J ends, which lost 1 base and 4 bases, there was a span of 11 bases. Germline lookup yields CDR1 LNHNV and CDR2 YYDKDF (reference sequence). The CDR3 is 14 residues long. DNA for the CDR3: TGTGCCACCAGCAGAGGGAAGGTAGAATACGAGCAGTACTTC. Translated, it gives CATSRGKVEYEQYF.

This clone was found a few times. The V gene is TRBV30, the J gene TRBJ1-5; no reliable D call. The germline CDR1 and CDR2 sequences are GTSNPN and SVGIG (reference sequence). The CDR3 has 14 residues. Trimming took off 2 bases at V and 2 bases at J, with 10 bases between the two ends. The CDR3 sequence: CAWSPEVGNQPQHF. The CDR3 bases are TGTGCCTGGAGTCCGGAGGTAGGCAATCAGCCCCAGCATTTT. The full variable domain, in which reference TRBV30 and TRBJ1-5 provide the parts outside the CDR3, is SQTIHQWPATLVQPVGSPLSLECTVEGTSNPNLYWYRQAAGRGLQLLFYSVGIGQISSEVPQNLSASRPQDRQFILSSKKLLLSDSGFYLCAWSPEVGNQPQHFGDGTRLSIL.